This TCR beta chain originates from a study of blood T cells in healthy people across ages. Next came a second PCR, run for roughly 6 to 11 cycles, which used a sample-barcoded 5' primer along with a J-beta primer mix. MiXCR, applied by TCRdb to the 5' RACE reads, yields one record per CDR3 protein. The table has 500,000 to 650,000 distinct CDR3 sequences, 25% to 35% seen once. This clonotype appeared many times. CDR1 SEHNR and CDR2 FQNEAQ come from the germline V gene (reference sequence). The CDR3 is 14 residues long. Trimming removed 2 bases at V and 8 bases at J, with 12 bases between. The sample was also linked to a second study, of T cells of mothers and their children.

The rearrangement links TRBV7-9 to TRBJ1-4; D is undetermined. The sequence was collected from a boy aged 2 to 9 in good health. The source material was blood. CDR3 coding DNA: TGTGCCAGCAGCTTAAATCCTTCCAGCGAAAAACTGTTTTTT. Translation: CASSLNPSSEKLFF.